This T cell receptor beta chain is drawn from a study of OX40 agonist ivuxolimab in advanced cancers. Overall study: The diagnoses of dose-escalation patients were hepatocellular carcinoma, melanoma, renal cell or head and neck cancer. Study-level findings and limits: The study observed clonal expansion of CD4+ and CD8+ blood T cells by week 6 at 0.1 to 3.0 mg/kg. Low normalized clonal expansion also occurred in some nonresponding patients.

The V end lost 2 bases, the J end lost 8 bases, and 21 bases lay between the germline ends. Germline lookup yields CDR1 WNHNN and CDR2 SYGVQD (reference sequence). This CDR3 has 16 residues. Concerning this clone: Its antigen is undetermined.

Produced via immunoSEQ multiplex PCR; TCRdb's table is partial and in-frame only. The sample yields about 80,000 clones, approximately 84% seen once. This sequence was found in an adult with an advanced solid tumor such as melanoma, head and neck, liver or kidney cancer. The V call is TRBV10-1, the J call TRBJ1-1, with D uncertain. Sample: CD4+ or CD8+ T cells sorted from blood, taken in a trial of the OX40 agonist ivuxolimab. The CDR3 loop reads CASSERFPKDYVEAFF. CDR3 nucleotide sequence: TGCGCCAGCAGTGAGCGGTTCCCGAAGGACTATGTGGAAGCTTTCTTT.